The 32 T cell receptor beta chains listed next were all sequenced from one sample in a study of Graves' ophthalmopathy and Graves' hyperthyroidism. RNA transcripts yielded amplified TCR beta CDR3 regions. The library came from an HTBI-primed first-round RT-PCR and a second-round multiplex PCR. Via MiXCR, TCRdb re-called the multiplex PCR reads, giving one row per CDR3 protein. The table has roughly 1.1 million distinct CDR3 sequences, about 38% seen once. Sequenced: peripheral blood or thyroid tissue (not recorded which). These TCRs come from an adult man with Graves' hyperthyroidism.

The chain combines TRBV19 with TRBJ1-6, with 7 nucleotides matching TRBD1. Germline values: CDR1 LNHDA, CDR2 SQIVND (reference sequence). The CDR3 is 14 amino acids. V lost 4 bases to trimming and J lost 8 bases; unmatched junction nucleotides: 5. The CDR3 DNA follows: TGTGCCAGTAGTACGGACAGGAATTATTCACCCCTCCACTTT. It codes for CASSTDRNYSPLHF.

This clonotype turned up a few times. DNA of the CDR3: TGTGCCAGCAGCTTGGAACTGGCCAGACTCTATTCACCCCTCCACTTT. Residues: CASSLELARLYSPLHF. This rearrangement joins TRBV5-5 to TRBJ1-6, with D unclear. The germline V and J ends were trimmed by 0 bases and 8 bases, with 15 bases remaining between them. Germline V gene sequence: CDR1 SGHKS, CDR2 YYEKEE (reference sequence). The CDR3 length is 16 residues. The full variable domain, its missing parts supplied by reference TRBV5-5 and TRBJ1-6, is DAGVTQSPTHLIKTRGQQVTLRCSPISGHKSVSWYQQVLGQGPQFIFQYYEKEERGRGNFPDRFSARQFPNYSSELNVNALLLGDSALYLCASSLELARLYSPLHFGNGTRLTVT.

This clonotype occurred many times. The chain couples TRBV11-2 to TRBJ2-7, with D possibly being TRBD1 (6 bases). CDR1 is SGHAT and CDR2 is FQNNGV in the germline V gene. The CDR3 length is 16 residues. V lost 4 bases and J 2 bases, leaving 18 bases between the germline ends. The CDR3 loop is CASSWSTGDIAYEQYF. The CDR3, as DNA: TGTGCCAGCAGCTGGTCAACCGGGGACATAGCCTACGAGCAGTACTTC.

This clonotype was seen only a few times. This sequence joins TRBV6-2 or TRBV6-3 and TRBJ2-7, with 8 bases fitting TRBD1. With V trimmed by 8 bases and J by 6 bases, 15 bases remained unmatched. The CDR3 is 15 residues long. Per germline, CDR1 MNHEY and CDR2 SVGEGT. The CDR3 DNA reads as TGTGCCAGCGGAGGAGGACAGGGACTCCTAGGCGAGCAGTACTTC. It encodes CASGGGQGLLGEQYF.

This clonotype was detected many times. The V call is TRBV5-6, the J call TRBJ2-7; no clear D. V lost 0 bases to trimming and J lost 0 bases, with 7 bases between them. The CDR3 has 14 residues. Germline-derived CDR1 and CDR2 are SGHDT and YYEEEE. The CDR3 sequence is CASSLGSVSYEQYF. The CDR3 region has the DNA TGTGCCAGCAGCTTGGGAAGCGTCTCCTACGAGCAGTACTTC.

This sequence joins TRBV6-5 and TRBJ1-1; 7 nucleotides agree with TRBD1. The junction had 8 bases not matched to a gene; V was cut back by 0 bases and J by 4 bases. The CDR3 extends over 16 amino acids. In germline, CDR1 is MNHEY, CDR2 SVGAGI. CDR3 bases: TGTGCCAGCAGTTACTCACTGGGAGGGGGCAGCACTGAAGCTTTCTTT. Its translation is CASSYSLGGGSTEAFF.

About this clonotype: A much larger clone lies a single base off, so this may be a read error. Here the CDR3 reads CVSSQARGQEYEQYF. The DNA for the CDR3 is TGCGTCAGCAGCCAAGCGCGGGGACAGGAATACGAGCAGTACTTC. V usage is TRBV4-3 and J usage is TRBJ2-7, with 8 bases identical to TRBD1. Germline CDR1 LGHNA, CDR2 YSLEER. This CDR3 spans 15 amino acids.

This clonotype has just a few counts. The chain links TRBV7-9 to TRBJ1-1; no clear D. The CDR3 spans 13 residues. CDR1 is SEHNR and CDR2 is FQNEAQ in the germline V gene (reference sequence). Trimming left V 1 base short and J 7 bases short, with 10 bases between. In DNA form, the CDR3 reads TGTGCCAGCAGCTTAGAGTCAACCGGTGAAGCTTTCTTT. It is translated as CASSLESTGEAFF.

The V and J genes are TRBV5-6 and TRBJ1-1; D gene ambiguous. Trimming removed 4 bases from V and 4 bases from J, with 14 bases in between. The CDR3 covers 14 residues. Germline V lookup: CDR1 SGHDT, CDR2 YYEEEE. The CDR3 DNA sequence: TGTGCCAGCAGCCCGGACCCACGTTGCACTGAAGCTTTCTTT. Residues: CASSPDPRCTEAFF.

This clonotype has a count of ten or more. This chain connects TRBV12-3 or TRBV12-4 to TRBJ1-1; D is undetermined. Trimming took 5 bases from V and 9 from J, leaving 10 bases between them. CDR3 length: 11 amino acids. CDR3 sequence (DNA): TGTGCCAGCAGTCCGACGGAACAAGCTTTCTTT. It codes for CASSPTEQAFF.

The chain recombines TRBV20-1 with TRBJ2-7; 8 nucleotides agree with TRBD1. The V gene end was trimmed by 2 bases and the J gene end by 2 bases; junction bases not matched to a gene: 11. CDR3 size: 16 residues. Germline V gene lookup returns CDR1 DFQATT and CDR2 SNEGSKA (reference sequence). The CDR3 loop reads CSARRGAGTGTYEQYF. The CDR3 DNA reads as TGCAGTGCTAGAAGGGGGGCCGGGACAGGCACCTACGAGCAGTACTTC.

At least ten counts were recorded for this clonotype. The chain joins TRBV13 to TRBJ2-7; 10 nucleotides line up with TRBD2. The CDR3 loop spans 14 amino acids. Germline V lookup: CDR1 PRHDT, CDR2 FYEKMQ (reference sequence). The ends lost 2 bases at V and 5 bases at J; junction bases unmatched: 3. CDR3 sequence: CASSLLAGVDEQYF. The CDR3 region has the DNA TGTGCCAGCAGCTTACTAGCGGGAGTCGACGAGCAGTACTTC.

This clonotype was recorded a few times. The chain recombines TRBV7-2 with TRBJ1-2; D not resolved. The CDR3 consists of 14 residues. The V end lost 11 bases, the J end lost 5 bases, and 21 bases lay between the germline ends. Germline loops: CDR1 SGHTA, CDR2 FQGNSA. The CDR3 DNA sequence: TGTGCCTGGAGCCACCGTTGGGGTGGGTATGGCTACACCTTC. It yields the protein CAWSHRWGGYGYTF.

The chain combines TRBV5-1 with TRBJ1-1; 8 bases map to TRBD1. CDR1 and CDR2 (germline): SGHRS, YFSETQ. This CDR3 spans 15 amino acids. Trimming at V came to 3 bases and at J to 1 base, leaving 5 bases not matched to a gene. CDR3 residues: CASSSPDRANTEAFF. The CDR3, as DNA: TGCGCCAGCAGCTCCCCGGACAGGGCGAACACTGAAGCTTTCTTT.

This clonotype was detected once. The chain couples TRBV12-3 or TRBV12-4 to TRBJ2-6; possible D gene TRBD1, 5 bases. Trimming left V 6 bases short and J 3 bases short, with 21 bases between. The CDR3 sequence is 18 residues long. This CDR3 is CASSSPGQLNYGANVLTF. In DNA form, the CDR3 reads TGTGCCAGCAGCTCGCCCGGACAACTTAACTATGGGGCCAACGTCCTGACTTTC.

This clonotype was observed at least ten times. The V call is TRBV9, the J call TRBJ1-1; D gene unclear. Germline assignment: CDR1 SGDLS and CDR2 YYNGEE. V lost 0 bases and J lost 4, with 7 bases in between. The CDR3 sequence is 13 residues long. The CDR3 DNA is TGTGCCAGCAGCGTAGTAATGGGCACTGAAGCTTTCTTT. Its translation is CASSVVMGTEAFF. Variable domain in full (rest from reference TRBV9 and TRBJ1-1): DSGVTQTPKHLITATGQRVTLRCSPRSGDLSVYWYQQSLDQGLQFLIQYYNGEERAKGNILERFSAQQFPDLHSELNLSSLELGDSALYFCASSVVMGTEAFFGQGTRLTVV.

J is TRBJ1-1 and V is TRBV10-3; 9 bases map to TRBD1. Trimming at V came to 10 bases and at J to 7 bases, leaving 10 bases not matched to a gene. The germline V gene encodes CDR1 ENHRY and CDR2 SYGVKD. The CDR3 covers 13 residues. CDR3 nucleotide sequence: TGTGCCACCCTTAGGGGACAGGGCGGTGAAGCTTTCTTT. Protein sequence: CATLRGQGGEAFF.

In its sample, this clonotype was seen many times. CDR3: CATMSEQGLSYEQYF. The CDR3 DNA is TGTGCCACCATGTCGGAACAGGGTTTGTCCTACGAGCAGTACTTC. The chain employs TRBV7-2 and TRBJ2-7; D is perhaps TRBD1 (6 bases). The V and J ends lost 10 bases and 1 base respectively, with 20 bases between them. Germline V CDR1 and CDR2: SGHTA, FQGNSA. The CDR3 runs to 15 residues.

This clonotype came up once. At one of its ends the junction is not consistent with the germline gene, which may arise from a read error. The CDR3 bases are TGTGCGACCACTAAAGCCTTCTTT. Translating gives CATTKAFF. The chain joins TRBV2 to TRBJ1-1; D gene unclear. Germline values: CDR1 SNHLY, CDR2 FYNNEI. This CDR3 is built from 8 residues.

This chain links TRBV2 with TRBJ2-5, with TRBD2 identical over 10 bases. The CDR3 sequence is 17 residues long. CDR1 is SNHLY and CDR2 is FYNNEI in the germline V gene. V lost 1 base, J lost 5 bases, and 10 bases stayed unmatched. The CDR3 loop is CASSEGGRAGGRETQYF. CDR3 DNA sequence: TGTGCCAGCAGTGAAGGCGGGAGAGCGGGGGGGCGGGAGACCCAGTACTTC.

This sequence joins TRBV10-2 and TRBJ2-2, with 8 bases fitting TRBD2. In germline, CDR1 is WSHSY, CDR2 SAAADI. The junction had 9 bases not matched to a gene; V was cut back by 3 bases and J by 6 bases. The CDR3 totals 16 residues. The CDR3 bases are TGCGCCAGCAGTGACCTCGGGGGACTAGGGGCCGGGGAGCTGTTTTTT. Amino acid sequence: CASSDLGGLGAGELFF.

DNA of the CDR3: TGTGCCAGCAGCCACCCGGCTAGCGGGAGGTCCTACGAGCAGTACTTC. Residues: CASSHPASGRSYEQYF. V usage is TRBV5-4 and J usage is TRBJ2-7, with 11 bases identical to TRBD2. The CDR3 contains 16 residues. V lost 4 bases, J lost 1 base, and 7 bases stayed unmatched. Germline V gives CDR1 SGHNT, CDR2 YYREEE (reference sequence).

This clonotype has a count of ten or more. The genes are TRBV7-2 and TRBJ1-1, with TRBD1 as a possible D gene (6 bases). The germline V gene has CDR1 SGHTA and CDR2 FQGNSA. CDR3 size: 12 residues. V was cut by 4 bases and J by 6 bases, with 9 bases left in between. The CDR3 nucleotides are TGTGCCAGCAGCTCGGACAGCCCTGAAGCTTTCTTT. Translated, it gives CASSSDSPEAFF.

This clonotype was counted a few times. The chain employs TRBV5-5 and TRBJ1-1; no reliable D call. V lost 0 bases and J 3 bases, leaving 18 bases between the germline ends. Germline V CDR1 and CDR2: SGHKS, YYEKEE (reference sequence). The CDR3 covers 17 residues. The CDR3 here is CASSLEDMEIADTEAFF. In DNA, the CDR3 is TGTGCCAGCAGCTTGGAAGATATGGAAATTGCCGACACTGAAGCTTTCTTT.

At least ten counts were recorded for this clonotype. The chain has TRBV7-9 and TRBJ1-2; 9 bases match TRBD1. This CDR3 has 18 amino acids. The germline gives CDR1 SEHNR, CDR2 FQNEAQ (reference sequence). Germline trimming cut 3 bases from V and 2 bases from J; bases unmatched to any gene: 13. The CDR3 bases are TGTGCCAGCAGCTTTACTCGACAGGGGGTGGAGGGAAACTATGGCTACACCTTC. Translating gives CASSFTRQGVEGNYGYTF.

This chain links TRBV6-6 with TRBJ2-5; 7 positions match TRBD2. The CDR3 contains 16 residues. CDR1 is MNHNY, CDR2 SVGAGI, per germline (reference sequence). V lost 4 bases and J lost 2; bases outside the gene matches: 10. Here the CDR3 reads CASSFPVQGGQETQYF. In DNA form, the CDR3 reads TGTGCCAGCAGTTTTCCCGTCCAGGGAGGGCAAGAGACCCAGTACTTC.

This clonotype showed up just once. A much larger clone sits a single nucleotide away, making a read error possible. The rearrangement uses TRBV20-1 and TRBJ2-7, with 13 bases lining up with TRBD2. This CDR3 is built from 16 residues. The V gene's germline CDR1 is DFQATT and CDR2 SNEGSKA (reference sequence). CDR3 nucleotides: TGCAGTGCTAGGTTACTCGGGACTAGCGGGACCGGAGAGCATTACTTC. It codes for CSARLLGTSGTGEHYF.

This clonotype was seen many times. V is TRBV6-5 and J is TRBJ2-5; D unclear. The CDR3 loop spans 11 amino acids. Germline V gene lookup returns CDR1 MNHEY and CDR2 SVGAGI. Trimming shortened V by 8 bases and J by 5 bases, and 9 bases separated the two germline ends. The CDR3 sequence: CASYYRETQYF. The CDR3 DNA follows: TGTGCCAGCTACTACCGCGAGACCCAGTACTTC.

The J gene is TRBJ1-2, the V gene TRBV27, with D possibly matching TRBD1 (5 bases). CDR1 MNHEY and CDR2 SMNVEV come from the germline V gene (reference sequence). The CDR3 totals 13 residues. Trimming removed 6 bases from V and 6 bases from J, with 14 bases in between. CDR3 sequence reads: CASRGPGRNGYTF. DNA of the CDR3: TGTGCCAGCAGGGGACCAGGGAGGAATGGCTACACCTTC.

This rearrangement joins TRBV7-9 to TRBJ2-7; TRBD2 might be the D (5 bases). The germline V and J ends were trimmed by 2 bases and 6 bases, with 14 bases remaining between them. The germline gives CDR1 SEHNR, CDR2 FQNEAQ (reference sequence). There are 14 residues in the CDR3. For the CDR3, the DNA is TGTGCCAGCAGCTTAAGTCTGGGAGTGGCCGAGCAGTACTTC. As protein: CASSLSLGVAEQYF.

The rearrangement links TRBV15 to TRBJ2-6; a possible D gene is TRBD2 (5 bases). The CDR3 consists of 15 residues. Trimming stripped 4 bases from V and 6 bases from J, with 13 bases between. Germline V lookup: CDR1 LNHNV, CDR2 YYDKDF (reference sequence). As DNA, the CDR3 is TGTGCCACCAGCATAAGAGGGCAAGTGGCCAACGTCCTGACTTTC. This gives the protein CATSIRGQVANVLTF.

V gene TRBV19 combines with J gene TRBJ1-5; 8 bases line up with TRBD1. The germline gives CDR1 LNHDA, CDR2 SQIVND (reference sequence). With V trimmed by 2 bases and J by 5 bases, 8 bases remained unmatched. This CDR3 spans 16 amino acids. DNA of the CDR3: TGTGCCAGTAGTATAACAGGGGGGAAGGGGCATCAGCCCCAGCATTTT. This translates into CASSITGGKGHQPQHF.